Each of the 6 T cell receptor beta chains below was sequenced from the same sample in a study of T cell responses to AZD1222 COVID-19 vaccine. Assay used: immunoSEQ multiplex PCR; TCRdb lists only in-frame clones, some missing. The sample has around 120,000 clones, over 85% seen once. Sequenced material: peripheral blood, taken 28 days after the second AZD1222 dose. These receptors all come from an adult who received the AZD1222 COVID-19 vaccine.

This chain connects TRBV18 to TRBJ1-1; 10 positions agree with TRBD1. This CDR3 is 14 amino acids long. J gave up 10 bases and V 3 bases, and 8 bases lay outside the gene matches. CDR1 and CDR2 from the germline V gene are KGHSH and LQKENI. CDR3 in DNA: TGTGCCAGCTCACCGACCGGGACAGGGGTTCTAGCTTTCTTT. It specifies CASSPTGTGVLAFF.

The chain joins TRBV11-3 to TRBJ2-1; 8 bases agree with TRBD1. The CDR3 runs to 15 residues. V trimming: 6 bases; J trimming: 8 bases; junction bases outside the gene matches: 12. Germline values: CDR1 SGHNT, CDR2 YENEEA. CDR3 DNA: TGTGCCAGCAGTCCGGACAGGGTAAAGGTTGATGAGCAGTTCTTC. Translating gives CASSPDRVKVDEQFF.

The chain joins TRBV7-8 to TRBJ2-6; D not resolved. The V end lost 0 bases, the J end lost 0 bases, and 3 bases lay between the germline ends. Germline assignment: CDR1 SGHVS and CDR2 FQNEAQ. The CDR3 spans 15 residues. CDR3 protein: CASSLAGSGANVLTF. The CDR3 DNA reads TGTGCCAGCAGCTTAGCCGGCTCTGGGGCCAACGTCCTGACTTTC. The whole variable domain, filled in from reference TRBV7-8 and TRBJ2-6, reads GAGVSQSPRYKVAKRGQDVALRCDPISGHVSLFWYQQALGQGPEFLTYFQNEAQLDKSGLPSDRFFAERPEGSVSTLKIQRTQQEDSAVYLCASSLAGSGANVLTFGAGSRLTVL.

V usage is TRBV28 and J usage is TRBJ2-7; the match to TRBD2 covers 15 bases. The CDR3 is 16 residues long. Germline V gene lookup returns CDR1 MDHEN and CDR2 SYDVKM. Trimming cost V 7 bases and J 4 bases; bases outside gene matches: 8. CDR3 sequence reads: CASNPPGLAGGYEQYF. CDR3 nucleotide sequence: TGTGCCAGCAACCCTCCGGGACTAGCGGGAGGATACGAGCAGTACTTC.

The genes are TRBV4-2 and TRBJ1-1; D call uncertain. Germline lookup yields CDR1 LGHNA and CDR2 YNFKEQ. This CDR3 region has 15 residues. V was clipped by 0 bases and J by 1 base, with 9 bases between them. The DNA for the CDR3 is TGTGCCAGCAGCCAAGAGAGCAGGTCGAACACTGAAGCTTTCTTT. Its translation: CASSQESRSNTEAFF.

This chain joins TRBV3-1 (or the pseudogene TRBV3-2) and TRBJ1-2; D is possibly TRBD1 (5 bases). V was cut by 10 bases and J by 3 bases, with 12 bases left in between. This CDR3 region has 12 residues. Germline CDR1 and CDR2: LGHDT and YNNKEL (reference sequence). CDR3 region: CATRLGDYGYTF. The CDR3, as DNA: TGTGCCACCCGCTTAGGGGACTATGGCTACACCTTC.